Below are 16 T cell receptor beta chains sequenced from a single sample in a study of T-cell reconstitution after alpha-beta-depleted transplantation in children. For TCRbeta, the library was prepared with unique molecular identifiers. TCRdb re-called the PCR reads with MiXCR, one entry per CDR3 protein. The table lists roughly 500,000 distinct CDR3 sequences, about 33% of them singletons. The sample was PBMCs from the stem cell graft donor, taken from the stem cell graft. The receptors stem from a human donor who donated a stem cell graft to a child with aplastic anemia.

This CDR3 reads CSARDMRNTEAFF. Written as DNA, the CDR3 is TGCAGTGCTAGAGATATGCGTAACACTGAAGCTTTCTTT. This sequence joins TRBV20-1 and TRBJ1-1; D not certain. CDR3 length: 13 amino acids. CDR1 is DFQATT and CDR2 is SNEGSKA in the germline V gene (reference sequence). Trimming pared 0 bases from V and 2 bases from J, leaving 7 bases between.

V gene TRBV12-3 or TRBV12-4 combines with J gene TRBJ1-5, with D unclear. Between the trimmed V and J ends, which lost 3 bases and 9 bases, there was a span of 9 bases. The CDR3 has 12 residues. CDR3 DNA: TGTGCCAGCAGTTTTATTCCGCGGCCCCAGCATTTT. Translation gives CASSFIPRPQHF.

In this sample, this clonotype turned up a few times. This rearrangement joins TRBV7-2 to TRBJ2-1; D uncertain. The CDR3 sequence is 15 residues long. The germline V gene has CDR1 SGHTA and CDR2 FQGNSA. Trimming removed 1 base at V and 4 bases at J, with 11 bases between. CDR3 DNA sequence: TGTGCCAGCAGCTTAGGTCTAGGCATATACAATGAGCAGTTCTTC. Residues: CASSLGLGIYNEQFF.

The rearrangement joins TRBV27 to TRBJ2-3, with 11 positions matching TRBD2. Germline V gives CDR1 MNHEY, CDR2 SMNVEV (reference sequence). CDR3 length: 16 residues. After removal of 6 bases from V and 3 bases from J, the junction contained 8 bases not matched to a gene. CDR3: CASRKSSGRTTDTQYF. CDR3 nucleotides: TGTGCCAGCAGGAAATCTAGCGGGAGGACGACAGATACGCAGTATTTT.

This clonotype was seen a few times. The gene calls are TRBV7-9 and TRBJ2-2, with 7 bases that match TRBD1. Germline CDR1 reads SEHNR; CDR2 reads FQNEAQ (reference sequence). Trimming cost V 5 bases and J 11 bases; bases outside gene matches: 5. The CDR3 is 12 amino acids. CDR3 protein: CASSPDRSELFF. For the CDR3, the DNA is TGTGCCAGCAGCCCGGACAGGAGTGAGCTGTTTTTT.

This clonotype was seen more than once but under ten times. V and J are TRBV6-5 and TRBJ1-1, with D possibly matching TRBD1 (5 bases). Trimming left V 2 bases short and J 0 bases short, with 13 bases between. Germline V CDR1 and CDR2: MNHEY, SVGAGI. The CDR3 totals 16 residues. CDR3: CASSYVKGFMNTEAFF. In DNA form, the CDR3 reads TGTGCCAGCAGTTACGTGAAGGGGTTCATGAACACTGAAGCTTTCTTT.

The chain has TRBV6-1 and TRBJ2-2; D is perhaps TRBD1 or TRBD2 (5 bases each). The V end was cut by 6 bases, the J end by 4 bases, with 12 bases between. The CDR3 loop spans 14 amino acids. Looked up from germline, CDR1 is MNHNS and CDR2 is SASEGT. CDR3 amino acids: CASRPQRGTGELFF. The CDR3, as DNA: TGTGCCAGCAGGCCTCAGAGGGGCACCGGGGAGCTGTTTTTT.

This clonotype has more than one count but fewer than ten. The rearrangement links TRBV5-1 to TRBJ2-3; the match to TRBD1 covers 9 bases. Per the germline V gene, CDR1 is SGHRS and CDR2 is YFSETQ. The CDR3 totals 15 residues. V shed 4 bases and J 4 bases; nucleotides not matched to a gene: 7. The CDR3 protein is CASSAGTGTADTQYF. The CDR3 nucleotides are TGCGCCAGCAGCGCTGGGACAGGGACGGCAGATACGCAGTATTTT.

The chain carries TRBV11-2 and TRBJ2-2, with TRBD2 identical over 13 bases. V shed 5 bases, J shed 4 bases, and the junction held 10 bases outside the gene matches. The CDR3 runs 18 residues. Germline CDR1 and CDR2: SGHAT and FQNNGV. CDR3 DNA: TGTGCCAGCAGCCCTCGGACTAGCGGGAGCTCGGGCACCGGGGAGCTGTTTTTT. Translating it yields CASSPRTSGSSGTGELFF.

This clonotype has more than one count but fewer than ten. The CDR3 protein is CASSGKIGTGGAGLFF. In DNA, the CDR3 is TGTGCCAGCAGCGGAAAGATAGGGACAGGGGGCGCAGGACTGTTTTTT. This sequence joins TRBV11-3 and TRBJ1-4; 12 positions agree with TRBD1. The CDR3 runs to 16 residues. CDR1 is SGHNT and CDR2 is YENEEA in the germline V gene. Trimming at V came to 5 bases and at J to 13 bases, leaving 14 bases not matched to a gene.

The chain is built from TRBV29-1 and TRBJ2-1; D could derive from TRBD1 or TRBD2 (5 bases each). The germline V and J ends were trimmed by 1 base and 1 base, with 20 bases remaining between them. CDR3 length equals 18 residues. Germline assignment: CDR1 SQVTM and CDR2 ANQGSEA. The CDR3, as DNA: TGCAGCGTTGAAGGGGGTCAGGGACGAGTTGGGTCCTACAATGAGCAGTTCTTC. It yields the protein CSVEGGQGRVGSYNEQFF.

V is TRBV12-3 or TRBV12-4 and J is TRBJ1-2; no definite D call. CDR3 length: 13 amino acids. The V end was cut by 5 bases, the J end by 7 bases, with 14 bases between. CDR3 DNA sequence: TGTGCCAGCAGTACACCCCTTTCAGGTGGCTACACCTTC. This sequence encodes CASSTPLSGGYTF.

DNA for the CDR3: TGTGCCAGCAGTCCCGCCCGACAGAGGGGTAGCTACACCTTC. This encodes CASSPARQRGSYTF. The chain has TRBV12-3 or TRBV12-4 and TRBJ1-2; TRBD1 might be the D (5 bases). The CDR3 totals 14 residues. Trimming removed 5 bases from V and 9 bases from J, with 19 bases in between.

The sample holds a few counts of this clonotype. The gene calls are TRBV27 and TRBJ1-5; 11 bases fit TRBD1. The CDR3 length is 18 residues. The trim removed 5 bases at V and 0 bases at J, leaving 9 bases unmatched. Germline-derived CDR1 and CDR2 are MNHEY and SMNVEV (reference sequence). CDR3 nucleotides: TGTGCCAGCAGTCAGAAGGGACAGGGGGGATATAGCAATCAGCCCCAGCATTTT. Residues: CASSQKGQGGYSNQPQHF.

The CDR3 protein is CASSQDTGDYGYTF. CDR3 in DNA: TGTGCCAGCAGCCAAGATACGGGGGACTATGGCTACACCTTC. The genes are TRBV4-2 and TRBJ1-2; the D gene is possibly TRBD1 (5 bases). Trimming stripped 0 bases from V and 3 bases from J, with 8 bases between. Germline CDR1 reads LGHNA; CDR2 reads YNFKEQ. CDR3 size: 14 residues.

V is TRBV27 and J is TRBJ2-1, with D perhaps TRBD1 (6 bases). V was shortened by 7 bases and J by 0 bases, with 13 bases between the two germline ends. This CDR3 is built from 15 residues. The V gene's germline CDR1 is MNHEY and CDR2 SMNVEV (reference sequence). The CDR3 region is CASNDRPSSYNEQFF. The CDR3 DNA reads as TGTGCCAGCAACGACAGGCCGAGCTCCTACAATGAGCAGTTCTTC.